The 29 T cell receptor beta chains presented below share a single source sample, sequenced in a study of shared clonotypes between healthy human individuals. Only in-frame clones appear in the TCRdb table, and some are missing; sequencing was by immunoSEQ multiplex PCR. Here the sample spans 1,500,000 or so clones, approximately 98.5% being singletons. The sequenced sample was naive CD4+ T cells sorted from blood. The sample's subset: CD45RA+ positively selected. The receptors originated from a man aged 25 to 45 in good health.

This chain connects TRBV5-1 to TRBJ1-1; D unclear. Germline assignment: CDR1 SGHRS and CDR2 YFSETQ. This CDR3 region has 15 residues. The V end was cut by 4 bases, the J end by 4 bases, with 17 bases between. Here the CDR3 DNA reads TGCGCCAGCAGCCGCGGACCAACTGATAGCACTGAAGCTTTCTTT. Translation: CASSRGPTDSTEAFF.

This chain links TRBV9 with TRBJ2-5; tentatively, D is TRBD2 (6 bases). CDR1 and CDR2 from the germline V gene are SGDLS and YYNGEE. The V gene lost 2 bases and the J gene lost 5 bases, with 16 bases spanning the gap. The CDR3 has 15 residues. The CDR3 protein is CASSVSWGELETQYF. DNA of the CDR3: TGTGCCAGCAGCGTTAGTTGGGGGGAGTTGGAGACCCAGTACTTC.

The chain recombines TRBV27 with TRBJ2-7, with no clear D. This CDR3 is 15 amino acids long. Trimming cost V 3 bases and J 3 bases, with 15 bases left between them. Looked up from germline, CDR1 is MNHEY and CDR2 is SMNVEV (reference sequence). The CDR3 is CASSFLAGDHYEQYF. CDR3 sequence (DNA): TGTGCCAGCAGTTTTCTCGCCGGCGACCACTACGAGCAGTACTTC.

This chain uses TRBV2 with TRBJ2-1, with 10 bases fitting TRBD2. Losses at the gene ends were 0 bases for V and 9 bases for J; bases not matched to a gene: 8. CDR3 length: 16 residues. Germline V gene sequence: CDR1 SNHLY, CDR2 FYNNEI. CDR3 DNA sequence: TGTGCCAGCAGTGAAGCGGTCCTAGCGGGAGTCGGTGAGCAGTTCTTC. This translates into CASSEAVLAGVGEQFF.

V is TRBV10-3 and J is TRBJ1-5; the match to TRBD1 covers 9 bases. Unmatched junction bases numbered 4, after V lost 4 bases and J lost 6 bases. This CDR3 region has 14 residues. Germline CDR1 is ENHRY and CDR2 is SYGVKD. Here the CDR3 DNA reads TGTGCCATCAGTGCCACAGGGGGCGGTCAGCCCCAGCATTTT. It is translated as CAISATGGGQPQHF.

This chain joins TRBV5-1 and TRBJ1-5; 7 bases align to TRBD1. CDR1 is SGHRS, CDR2 YFSETQ, per germline. V lost 8 bases, J lost 6 bases, and 5 bases stayed unmatched. The CDR3 is made up of 12 amino acids. CDR3 sequence reads: CARGQSSQPQHF. In DNA, the CDR3 is TGCGCCAGGGGACAGTCTAGTCAGCCCCAGCATTTT.

This chain joins TRBV30 and TRBJ1-4, with D possibly being TRBD1 (5 bases). Looked up from germline, CDR1 is GTSNPN and CDR2 is SVGIG (reference sequence). The CDR3 has 16 amino acids. V shed 3 bases and J shed 0 bases, with 14 bases lying between them. In DNA, the CDR3 is TGTGCCTGGAGGGACCCTCTCAGGGCAACTAATGAAAAACTGTTTTTT. Amino acid sequence: CAWRDPLRATNEKLFF.

V usage is TRBV7-9 and J usage is TRBJ2-6, with a weak D call TRBD2 (5 bases). CDR1 and CDR2 (germline): SEHNR, FQNEAQ (reference sequence). The V and J ends lost 2 bases and 4 bases respectively, with 12 bases between them. The CDR3 runs to 16 residues. This chain's CDR3 is CASSLTTRVGANVLTF. Written as DNA, the CDR3 is TGTGCCAGCAGCTTAACTACGAGGGTGGGGGCCAACGTCCTGACTTTC.

V usage is TRBV7-3 and J usage is TRBJ2-1, with D possibly TRBD1 on 5 matching bases. The CDR3 length is 16 residues. Germline V CDR1 and CDR2: SGHTA, FQGTGA. The germline V and J ends were trimmed by 5 bases and 0 bases, with 14 bases remaining between them. CDR3 residues: CASSLLGASSYNEQFF. DNA for the CDR3: TGTGCCAGCAGCCTATTAGGGGCGAGCTCCTACAATGAGCAGTTCTTC.

This sequence joins TRBV25-1 and TRBJ1-1, with a tentative D call TRBD1 (6 bases). Per the germline V gene, CDR1 is MGHDK and CDR2 is SYGVNS. CDR3 length: 16 residues. V lost 6 bases and J 7 bases, leaving 24 bases between the germline ends. DNA of the CDR3: TGTGCCAGCAGCCCCCGTTTTGCAGGGGATACAATTGAAGCTTTCTTT. Its translation is CASSPRFAGDTIEAFF.

V usage is TRBV9 and J usage is TRBJ1-3; D not resolved. The CDR3 contains 14 residues. Germline CDR1 SGDLS, CDR2 YYNGEE. Trimming took 2 bases from V and 4 from J, leaving 10 bases between them. This CDR3 reads CASSVMDKGNTIYF. The CDR3 coding sequence is TGTGCCAGCAGCGTGATGGATAAAGGAAACACCATATATTTT.

The CDR3 DNA reads as TGTGCCAGCTCACCATTGGGCCCTCCGGGCAATCAGCCCCAGCATTTT. It specifies CASSPLGPPGNQPQHF. The gene calls are TRBV18 and TRBJ1-5; D unresolved. There are 16 residues in the CDR3. V lost 2 bases and J lost 2, with 13 bases in between. Looked up from germline, CDR1 is KGHSH and CDR2 is LQKENI.

This chain links TRBV28 with TRBJ2-1, with 11 bases matching TRBD1. The length of the CDR3 is 14 residues. With 6 bases clipped from V and 4 bases from J, the junction kept 2 bases outside the gene matches. CDR1 MDHEN and CDR2 SYDVKM come from the germline V gene. As DNA, the CDR3 is TGTGCCAGCAGACGGGACAGGGGGTACAATGAGCAGTTCTTC. Protein: CASRRDRGYNEQFF.

The J gene is TRBJ2-1, the V gene TRBV9; the match to TRBD2 covers 11 bases. Unmatched junction bases numbered 4, after V lost 5 bases and J lost 3 bases. The germline V gene has CDR1 SGDLS and CDR2 YYNGEE. The CDR3 totals 15 residues. The DNA of the CDR3 is TGTGCCAGCAGACGGGGACTAGCGGACTACAATGAGCAGTTCTTC. Translation: CASRRGLADYNEQFF.

This chain connects TRBV30 to TRBJ1-5, with D unclear. Germline V gene data show CDR1 as GTSNPN and CDR2 as SVGIG (reference sequence). CDR3 length: 13 residues. V lost 5 bases and J 3 bases, leaving 11 bases between the germline ends. The chain's CDR3 is CAWGTAYNQPQHF. The CDR3, as DNA: TGTGCCTGGGGTACAGCGTACAATCAGCCCCAGCATTTT.

The genes are TRBV10-1 and TRBJ2-1; D tentatively reads TRBD1 or TRBD2 (5 bases each). This CDR3 is 14 amino acids long. The ends were cut back, 6 bases at V and 7 bases at J, with 16 bases in the middle. Germline loops: CDR1 WNHNN, CDR2 SYGVQD (reference sequence). CDR3 coding DNA: TGCGCCAGCAGCGCACAGTTCGGGGCTAATGAGCAGTTCTTC. This gives the protein CASSAQFGANEQFF.

In regard to this clone: A read error may produce the germline difference seen at one junction end. The chain joins TRBV2 to TRBJ2-7, with D perhaps TRBD1 (5 bases). Germline values: CDR1 SNHLY, CDR2 FYNNEI. The CDR3 runs 10 residues. The CDR3 DNA sequence: TGTGCCAGCATACTGGACACCTTGAACTTC. Amino acids: CASILDTLNF.

The chain uses TRBV6-1 and TRBJ2-7; the match to TRBD2 covers 12 bases. This CDR3 has 15 residues. CDR1 and CDR2 from the germline V gene are MNHNS and SASEGT. The trim removed 4 bases at V and 4 bases at J, leaving 5 bases unmatched. The CDR3 region is CASSVPGLAGYEQYF. In DNA form, the CDR3 reads TGTGCCAGCAGTGTACCGGGACTAGCGGGTTACGAGCAGTACTTC.

V and J are TRBV2 and TRBJ2-2, with TRBD2 as a possible D gene (5 bases). V was cut by 6 bases and J by 0 bases, with 14 bases left in between. The V gene's germline CDR1 is SNHLY and CDR2 FYNNEI. The CDR3 contains 16 residues. CDR3 in amino acids: CASRGVGSANTGELFF. In DNA, the CDR3 is TGTGCCAGCAGAGGCGTGGGGAGCGCGAACACCGGGGAGCTGTTTTTT. Based on the CDR3 plus reference TRBV2 and TRBJ2-2, the full variable domain is EPEVTQTPSHQVTQMGQEVILRCVPISNHLYFYWYRQILGQKVEFLVSFYNNEISEKSEIFDDQFSVERPDGSNFTLKIRSTKLEDSAMYFCASRGVGSANTGELFFGEGSRLTVL.

V usage is TRBV5-4 and J usage is TRBJ1-2; 7 bases line up with TRBD1. Per germline, CDR1 SGHNT and CDR2 YYREEE (reference sequence). The CDR3 covers 14 residues. The J segment lost 10 bases and the V segment lost 5 bases, leaving 14 bases of the junction unmatched. CDR3 loop: CASRSQTGTSTYTF. In DNA, the CDR3 is TGTGCCAGCAGAAGTCAGACAGGGACGTCTACCTACACCTTC.

This chain connects TRBV4-1 to TRBJ2-7, with D perhaps matching TRBD1 or TRBD2 (5 bases each). The V end was cut by 1 base, the J end by 3 bases, with 19 bases between. CDR1 MGHRA and CDR2 YSYEKL come from the germline V gene. The CDR3 has 17 residues. The CDR3 nucleotides read TGCGCCAGCAGCCAAGGGGGGTTAGTGGGGCAGATCTACGAGCAGTACTTC. Its translation: CASSQGGLVGQIYEQYF.

In its sample, this clone was seen a few times. Other DNA sequences in this specimen translate into the identical CDR3. This chain connects TRBV28 to TRBJ2-7, with TRBD2 as a possible D gene (6 bases). The ends were cut back, 2 bases at V and 0 bases at J, with 8 bases in the middle. Germline V gives CDR1 MDHEN, CDR2 SYDVKM. The length of the CDR3 is 14 residues. The DNA for the CDR3 is TGTGCCAGCAGTTTAGCGGGAAGCTCCTACGAGCAGTACTTC. It yields the protein CASSLAGSSYEQYF. The full variable domain, completed using reference TRBV28 and TRBJ2-7, is DVKVTQSSRYLVKRTGEKVFLECVQDMDHENMFWYRQDPGLGLRLIYFSYDVKMKEKGDIPEGYSVSREKKERFSLILESASTNQTSMYLCASSLAGSSYEQYFGPGTRLTVT.

The chain carries TRBV19 and TRBJ2-3; 8 positions match TRBD2. J lost 2 bases, V lost 4 bases, and 5 bases had no gene match. This CDR3 region has 15 residues. CDR1 is LNHDA and CDR2 is SQIVND in the germline V gene (reference sequence). In DNA, the CDR3 is TGTGCCAGTAGTAAGACTAGCGCCCTCACAGATACGCAGTATTTT. Translated: CASSKTSALTDTQYF.

The CDR3 DNA is TGCAGCGTCCGGGACTTCAATCAGCCCCAGCATTTT. This translates into CSVRDFNQPQHF. The chain recombines TRBV29-1 with TRBJ1-5; TRBD1 is a possible D gene (5 bases). CDR1 and CDR2 from the germline V gene are SQVTM and ANQGSEA. This CDR3 is built from 12 residues. V was cut by 6 bases and J by 3 bases, with 9 bases left in between.

This sequence joins TRBV6-7 and TRBJ1-5, with a tentative D call TRBD1 (5 bases). TRBV6-7 is noted as an ORF with a role that remains uncertain. This CDR3 is built from 16 residues. V lost 4 bases and J 0 bases, leaving 13 bases between the germline ends. CDR3 amino acids: CASSSRDDVSNQPQHF. CDR3 nucleotides: TGTGCCAGCAGTTCCCGGGACGACGTTAGCAATCAGCCCCAGCATTTT.

V usage is TRBV7-6 and J usage is TRBJ1-5; D is undetermined. Trimming stripped 1 base from V and 6 bases from J, with 13 bases between. The germline V gene encodes CDR1 SGHVS and CDR2 FNYEAQ. The CDR3 spans 15 residues. CDR3 in amino acids: CASSLGAGGSQPQHF. The DNA for the CDR3 is TGTGCCAGCAGCTTAGGAGCAGGCGGAAGTCAGCCCCAGCATTTT.

This clone was seen a single time. The rearrangement links TRBV7-2 to TRBJ1-1; possible D gene TRBD1, 6 bases. The V and J ends lost 5 bases and 3 bases respectively, with 13 bases between them. Per germline, CDR1 SGHTA and CDR2 FQGNSA. The CDR3 is made up of 14 amino acids. As DNA, the CDR3 is TGTGCCAGCAGCCCCCAGGGGCGGGACACTGAAGCTTTCTTT. Translating it yields CASSPQGRDTEAFF. Full variable domain (missing parts from reference TRBV7-2 and TRBJ1-1): GAGVSQSPSNKVTEKGKDVELRCDPISGHTALYWYRQSLGQGLEFLIYFQGNSAPDKSGLPSDRFSAERTGGSVSTLTIQRTQQEDSAVYLCASSPQGRDTEAFFGQGTRLTVV.

V and J are TRBV5-5 and TRBJ2-7, with 10 bases fitting TRBD1. Looked up from germline, CDR1 is SGHKS and CDR2 is YYEKEE (reference sequence). The CDR3 loop spans 16 amino acids. The J segment lost 1 base and the V segment lost 4 bases, leaving 8 bases of the junction unmatched. The chain's CDR3 is CASSHRWDRGSYEQYF. CDR3 bases: TGTGCCAGCAGCCACCGCTGGGACAGGGGATCCTACGAGCAGTACTTC.

The chain recombines TRBV5-5 with TRBJ1-4; D gene ambiguous. Trimming took off 4 bases at V and 10 bases at J, with 11 bases between the two ends. This CDR3 has 12 amino acids. From germline, CDR1 is SGHKS and CDR2 YYEKEE (reference sequence). In nucleotides, the CDR3 is TGTGCCAGCAGCCCCCCTTTCGGAAAACTGTTTTTT. Its protein is CASSPPFGKLFF.